This T cell receptor (beta chain) was retrieved from a study of vaccination and CD4 T cells after COVID-19. The sample holds a few counts of this clonotype. TCRdb called the PCR reads again in MiXCR, with one record for every CDR3 protein. Of around 30,000 distinct CDR3 sequences in the sample, roughly 50% were seen once. Time point here: late sampling 161 to 241 days after vaccination in three convalescent patients. Germline V gene sequence: CDR1 SGHVS, CDR2 FQNEAQ. Between the trimmed V and J ends, which lost 5 bases and 4 bases, there was a span of 13 bases. The CDR3 extends over 14 amino acids. This material consisted of CD4+ T cells from blood, taken about 7 months after SARS-CoV-2 vaccination. This receptor was taken from a human donor who had recovered from COVID-19. The chain joins TRBV7-8 to TRBJ2-3, with a tentative D call TRBD2 (5 bases). In DNA form, the CDR3 reads TGTGCCAGCAGCGAGGGAAGACTCGCAGATACGCAGTATTTT. It specifies CASSEGRLADTQYF.